Detailed here is one T cell receptor beta chain. What antigen it recognizes has not been identified. No base quality values were provided; no much bigger clone lies one nucleotide off. Trimming takes 3 bases from V and 1 base from J, and the germline ends sit 9 bases apart. Spanning cysteine to phenylalanine, the CDR3 consists of 14 amino acids. Left in the record is the CDR3 DNA by itself, 42 bases read in frame from the first base. As encoded in the germline V gene (reference sequence), CDR1 is MNHEY while CDR2 is SMNVEV. TCRbeta CDR3 regions were amplified from genomic DNA by means of the immunoSEQ Assay, a bias-controlled multiplex PCR. Processing in the source paper ran as follows. The number of nucleated cells in each sample was estimated by amplification of reference gene primers within the assay. To quantify the absolute abundance of each unique TCRbeta CDR3 rearrangement, sequence reads were collapsed and filtered. For each sample, productive Simpson clonality was calculated as the square root of Simpson's diversity index across productive rearrangements. Held by TCRdb, this immuneACCESS table contains in-frame sequences only and omits some clones. Under half of the omission traces to an unresolved V gene where checked; the cause of the rest is unknown. V and J calls plus clone size are reproduced from that table; the DNA served to infer D and trimming. The sample data list about 150,000 clones, and 70% to 90% of these were observed just once. The ten most abundant clones make up roughly 7% of the sample.

This sample is part of a study of blood T cell repertoires in COVID-19 (dated by TCRdb to 2020 to 2022). As for the study more broadly: The collaborator samples originated in the United States, Italy and Spain and spanned the acute and convalescent phases of COVID-19. Where available, HLA class I and class II types were obtained from metadata supplied by the sample provider rather than from assay-based typing. Samples were obtained from the ongoing ImmuneRACE study (first 160 participants) and from over a thousand subjects provided by 6 global collaborators. The prospective study material was composed of cDNA or gDNA derived from T cells, B-cell-depleted T cells, or PBMCs. Deeply sampled blood TCRbeta repertoires from subjects exposed to, actively infected with, or recovered from COVID-19 were included in the dataset. Nearly every sample came with metadata listing a de-identified subject ID, COVID-19 status, age in years and sex. The repertoires were released in a freely available public database intended as a resource for research on the immune response to SARS-CoV-2.

Paper-wide results and their limitations: Clinical and demographic metadata were provided uncurated, with the amount varying by source and participant.

The collaborating institutions used their own protocols to collect whole blood in K2EDTA tubes. Collaborator samples were shipped for TCRbeta analysis as frozen whole blood, isolated PBMCs, or DNA extracted from either sample type. The chain uses TRBV27 and TRBJ1-1; the D gene cannot be named for sure. Sequenced sample: peripheral blood. The sequence came from a man in his fifties or sixties with active or convalescent COVID-19. The nucleotides are TGTGCCAGCAGTTTTTTTTACACGAACACTGAAGCTTTCTTT. Its protein reads: CASSFFYTNTEAFF.